This entry features one T cell receptor (beta chain) sequence. The data were obtained in a study of blood T cell repertoires in COVID-19. Turning to the study itself: There were acute and convalescent COVID-19 samples, and they came from the United States, Italy and Spain. Nucleic acid was either cDNA or gDNA, and it came from T cells, B-cell-depleted T cells, or PBMCs.

Original data processing: Nucleated cell number was recorded as an estimate derived from reference gene primer amplification. Assay: immunoSEQ multiplex PCR; the TCRdb copy retains only in-frame clones and omits some. From that table come the V and J calls and clone size; the DNA was used to work out D and trimming. The sample has just under 60,000 clones, more than 75% seen once. Looked up from germline, CDR1 is MGHRA and CDR2 is YSYEKL. The CDR3 runs to 16 residues. Trimming removed 4 bases from V and 2 bases from J; junction bases left unmatched: 8. Specimen: peripheral blood. The V gene is TRBV4-1, the J gene TRBJ1-3; TRBD1 agrees at 7 bases. The clonotype was recovered from a man older than 75 with acute or convalescent COVID-19. CDR3 loop: CASSLFPGGTGNTIYF. The CDR3 nucleotides read TGCGCCAGCAGCCTCTTCCCAGGGGGAACTGGAAACACCATATATTTT.